This passage covers 10 T cell receptor beta chains from one sample sequenced in a study of cytomegalovirus exposure and HLA in healthy donors. The table came from immunoSEQ multiplex PCR; TCRdb's copy has only in-frame clones and leaves some out. This sample yields approximately 120,000 clones, of which 89% are seen a single time; 1.5% to 2.5% belongs to the top ten. The specimen sequenced was PBMCs. These receptors all stem from a woman under 30 in good health and CMV-seronegative.

The chain uses TRBV10-2 and TRBJ2-7, with D perhaps TRBD2 (6 bases). Germline V CDR1 and CDR2: WSHSY, SAAADI. This CDR3 is built from 13 residues. Trimming stripped 8 bases from V and 4 bases from J, with 15 bases between. The CDR3 sequence is CASRTDYRYEQYF. CDR3 nucleotide sequence: TGCGCCAGCCGAACGGACTACCGGTACGAGCAGTACTTC.

The chain carries TRBV7-9 and TRBJ2-1, with 7 bases lining up with TRBD2. CDR3 size: 16 residues. The junction had 7 bases not matched to a gene; V was cut back by 5 bases and J by 0 bases. Germline CDR1 is SEHNR and CDR2 is FQNEAQ (reference sequence). The CDR3 nucleotides are TGTGCCAGCAGCCAACTAGCGAAGAGCTCCTACAATGAGCAGTTCTTC. This sequence encodes CASSQLAKSSYNEQFF.

V gene TRBV6-1 combines with J gene TRBJ2-3, with TRBD2 matching 7 bases. Germline CDR1 MNHNS, CDR2 SASEGT. This CDR3 spans 16 amino acids. V shed 2 bases, J shed 3 bases, and the junction held 8 bases outside the gene matches. CDR3 loop: CASSEIAGDGTDTQYF. The CDR3 coding sequence is TGTGCCAGCAGTGAAATTGCGGGAGATGGTACAGATACGCAGTATTTT.

The chain has TRBV28 and TRBJ2-1; D might be TRBD2 (5 bases). Germline CDR1 and CDR2: MDHEN and SYDVKM. Between the trimmed V and J ends, which lost 6 bases and 7 bases, there was a span of 22 bases. The CDR3 sequence is 16 residues long. The CDR3 DNA sequence: TGTGCCAGCAGCCCGGACGCAGTCGGGATCTGGAATGAGCAGTTCTTC. Translating gives CASSPDAVGIWNEQFF.

The V gene is TRBV5-4, the J gene TRBJ2-5; 7 bases fit TRBD1. The CDR3 has 13 amino acids. V lost 4 bases and J lost 4; bases outside the gene matches: 4. CDR1 and CDR2 (germline): SGHNT, YYREEE (reference sequence). CDR3: CASSVDRPETQYF. The DNA for the CDR3 is TGTGCCAGCAGCGTGGACAGGCCAGAGACCCAGTACTTC.

The chain joins TRBV7-9 to TRBJ2-5, with TRBD1 matching 9 bases. The CDR3 has 15 residues. Unmatched junction bases numbered 9, after V lost 5 bases and J lost 5 bases. The germline V gene has CDR1 SEHNR and CDR2 FQNEAQ (reference sequence). DNA for the CDR3: TGTGCCAGCAGCACGACGGACAGGGGAGGGGAGACCCAGTACTTC. As protein: CASSTTDRGGETQYF.

This clone was observed a few times. This sequence joins TRBV20-1 and TRBJ1-4; no clear D gene. Germline CDR1 DFQATT, CDR2 SNEGSKA (reference sequence). The CDR3 is 11 residues long. The V end lost 4 bases, the J end lost 10 bases, and 10 bases lay between the germline ends. CDR3 amino acids: CSATTKSKLFF. The CDR3 DNA reads TGCAGTGCTACCACTAAGTCAAAACTGTTTTTT.

This sequence joins TRBV28 and TRBJ1-5; 7 nucleotides align to TRBD1. V lost 2 bases and J lost 5; bases outside the gene matches: 6. The CDR3 is 15 amino acids. The V gene's germline CDR1 is MDHEN and CDR2 SYDVKM. The CDR3 bases are TGTGCCAGCAGTTTAGGGGAACAGGGGCATCAGCCCCAGCATTTT. It codes for CASSLGEQGHQPQHF.

This clone appeared a few times. The chain recombines TRBV10-3 with TRBJ2-7, with D possibly matching TRBD2 (6 bases). CDR1 is ENHRY and CDR2 is SYGVKD in the germline V gene. CDR3 size: 13 residues. The V end lost 1 base, the J end lost 7 bases, and 11 bases lay between the germline ends. CDR3 coding DNA: TGTGCCATCAGTGAGTTGGATGCGGGGGAGCAGTACTTC. It encodes CAISELDAGEQYF.

The genes are TRBV28 and TRBJ1-2; D not certain. Germline CDR1 and CDR2: MDHEN and SYDVKM. This CDR3 is built from 13 residues. The V gene lost 2 bases and the J gene lost 4 bases, with 8 bases spanning the gap. Here the CDR3 reads CASSLRAFYGYTF. The CDR3 DNA reads TGTGCCAGCAGTTTAAGAGCCTTCTATGGCTACACCTTC.